This TCR beta chain was captured in a study of immune characteristics of hereditary and idiopathic chronic pancreatitis. Profiled with immunoSEQ multiplex PCR; TCRdb holds only in-frame clones, not every one. The sample consists of about 1,600 clones, 70% to 80% of them appearing once. Chronic pancreatitis tissue was collected during total pancreatectomy with islet autotransplantation. Sequencing used pancreas tissue with hereditary chronic pancreatitis. The source of this sequence is a human donor with chronic pancreatitis.

In DNA form, the CDR3 reads TGTGCCAGCAGTGAACCTCTTGGACAGGGTAGCCACGAGCAGTACTTC. The encoded protein is CASSEPLGQGSHEQYF. The chain couples TRBV6-1 to TRBJ2-7; 8 bases line up with TRBD1. Germline V gives CDR1 MNHNS, CDR2 SASEGT. The CDR3 is made up of 16 amino acids. V was clipped by 2 bases and J by 5 bases; unmatched bases: 11.